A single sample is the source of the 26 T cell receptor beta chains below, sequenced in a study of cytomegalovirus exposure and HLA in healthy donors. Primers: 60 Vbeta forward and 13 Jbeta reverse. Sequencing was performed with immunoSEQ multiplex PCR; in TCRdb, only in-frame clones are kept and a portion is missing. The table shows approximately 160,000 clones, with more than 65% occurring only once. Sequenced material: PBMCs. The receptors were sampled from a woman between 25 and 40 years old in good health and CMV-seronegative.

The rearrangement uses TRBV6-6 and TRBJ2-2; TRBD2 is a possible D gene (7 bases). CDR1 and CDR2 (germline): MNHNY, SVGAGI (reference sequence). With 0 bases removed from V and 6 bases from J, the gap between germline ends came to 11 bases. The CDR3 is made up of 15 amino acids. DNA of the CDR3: TGTGCCAGCAGTTACTCGCGGGGGCGCCCCGGGGAGCTGTTTTTT. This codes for CASSYSRGRPGELFF.

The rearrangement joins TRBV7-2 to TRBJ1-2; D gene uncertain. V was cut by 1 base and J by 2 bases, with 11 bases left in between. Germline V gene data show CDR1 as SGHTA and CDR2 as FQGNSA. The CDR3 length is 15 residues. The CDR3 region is CASSLVGTWNYGYTF. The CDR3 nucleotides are TGTGCCAGCAGCTTAGTGGGCACGTGGAACTATGGCTACACCTTC. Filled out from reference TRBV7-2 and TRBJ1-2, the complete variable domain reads GAGVSQSPSNKVTEKGKDVELRCDPISGHTALYWYRQSLGQGLEFLIYFQGNSAPDKSGLPSDRFSAERTGGSVSTLTIQRTQQEDSAVYLCASSLVGTWNYGYTFGSGTRLTVV.

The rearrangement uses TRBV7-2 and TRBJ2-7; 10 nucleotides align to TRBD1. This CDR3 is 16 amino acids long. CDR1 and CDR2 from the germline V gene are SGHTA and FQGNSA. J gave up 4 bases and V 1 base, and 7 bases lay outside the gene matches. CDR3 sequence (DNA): TGTGCCAGCAGCTTAGGGGGGACAGGGGAAGGATACGAGCAGTACTTC. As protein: CASSLGGTGEGYEQYF. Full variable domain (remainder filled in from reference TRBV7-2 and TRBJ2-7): GAGVSQSPSNKVTEKGKDVELRCDPISGHTALYWYRQSLGQGLEFLIYFQGNSAPDKSGLPSDRFSAERTGGSVSTLTIQRTQQEDSAVYLCASSLGGTGEGYEQYFGPGTRLTVT.

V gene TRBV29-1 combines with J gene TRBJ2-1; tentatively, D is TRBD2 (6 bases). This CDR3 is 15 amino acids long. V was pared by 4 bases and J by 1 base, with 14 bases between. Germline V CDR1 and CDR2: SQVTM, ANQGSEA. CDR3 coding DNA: TGCAGCGTTGTCCTGGGGAGGCCGTCCTACAATGAGCAGTTCTTC. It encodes CSVVLGRPSYNEQFF.

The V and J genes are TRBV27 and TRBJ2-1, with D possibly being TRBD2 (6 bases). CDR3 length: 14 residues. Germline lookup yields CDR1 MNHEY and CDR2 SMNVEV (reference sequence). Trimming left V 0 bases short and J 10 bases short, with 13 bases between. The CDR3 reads CASSLSFGGREQFF. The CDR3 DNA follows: TGTGCCAGCAGTTTATCATTTGGAGGGAGGGAGCAGTTCTTC.

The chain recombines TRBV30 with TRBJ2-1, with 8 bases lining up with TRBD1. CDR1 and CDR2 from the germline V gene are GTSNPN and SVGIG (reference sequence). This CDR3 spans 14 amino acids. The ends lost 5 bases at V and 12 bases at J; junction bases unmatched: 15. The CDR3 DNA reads TGTGCCTGGCGGCGCTTAGGGACAGGTGGTCCGCAGTTCTTC. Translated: CAWRRLGTGGPQFF.

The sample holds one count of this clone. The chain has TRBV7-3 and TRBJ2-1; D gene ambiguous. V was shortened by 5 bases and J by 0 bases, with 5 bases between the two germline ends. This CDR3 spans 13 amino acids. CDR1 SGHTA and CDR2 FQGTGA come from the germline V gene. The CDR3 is CASSSSSYNEQFF. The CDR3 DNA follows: TGTGCCAGCAGCAGTAGCTCCTACAATGAGCAGTTCTTC.

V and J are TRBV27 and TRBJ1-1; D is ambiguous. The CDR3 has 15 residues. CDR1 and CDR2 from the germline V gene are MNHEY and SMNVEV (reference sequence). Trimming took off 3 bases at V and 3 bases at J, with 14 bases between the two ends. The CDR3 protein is CASSFRGSLDTEAFF. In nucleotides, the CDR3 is TGTGCCAGCAGTTTCCGGGGTAGTTTGGACACTGAAGCTTTCTTT.

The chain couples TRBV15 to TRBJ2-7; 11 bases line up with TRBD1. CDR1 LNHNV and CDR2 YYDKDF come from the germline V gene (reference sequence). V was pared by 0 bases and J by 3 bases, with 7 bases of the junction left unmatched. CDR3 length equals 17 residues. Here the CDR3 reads CATSRDRWGQGDYEQYF. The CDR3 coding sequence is TGTGCCACCAGCAGAGATAGGTGGGGACAGGGGGACTACGAGCAGTACTTC.

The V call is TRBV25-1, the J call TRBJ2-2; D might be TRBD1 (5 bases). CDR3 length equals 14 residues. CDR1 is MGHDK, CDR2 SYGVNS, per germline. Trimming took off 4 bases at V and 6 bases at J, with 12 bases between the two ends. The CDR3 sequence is CASSGGGRAGELFF. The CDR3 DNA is TGTGCCAGCAGTGGGGGCGGCAGGGCCGGGGAGCTGTTTTTT.

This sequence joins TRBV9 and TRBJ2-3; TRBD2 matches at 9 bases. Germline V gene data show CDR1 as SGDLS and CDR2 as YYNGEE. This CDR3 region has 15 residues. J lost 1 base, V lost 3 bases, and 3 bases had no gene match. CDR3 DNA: TGTGCCAGCAGCGCCACTAGCGGGCGCACAGATACGCAGTATTTT. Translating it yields CASSATSGRTDTQYF.

CDR3 in DNA: TGCAGCTTGAAGACAGGGGAAGGCTACACCTTC. Encoded protein: CSLKTGEGYTF. The chain recombines TRBV29-1 with TRBJ1-2; 8 bases match TRBD1. From germline, CDR1 is SQVTM and CDR2 ANQGSEA. This CDR3 has 11 residues. The V and J ends lost 8 bases and 8 bases, in that order; junction bases with no gene match: 7. The full variable domain, with the rest looked up from reference TRBV29-1 and TRBJ1-2, is SAVISQKPSRDICQRGTSLTIQCQVDSQVTMMFWYRQQPGQSLTLIATANQGSEATYESGFVIDKFPISRPNLTFSTLTVSNMSPEDSSIYLCSLKTGEGYTFGSGTRLTVV.

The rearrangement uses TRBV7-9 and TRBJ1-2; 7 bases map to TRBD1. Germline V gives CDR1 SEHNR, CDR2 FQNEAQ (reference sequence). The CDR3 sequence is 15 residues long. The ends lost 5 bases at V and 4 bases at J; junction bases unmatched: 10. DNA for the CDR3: TGTGCCAGCAGCCCGACAGGGATTCTGTTCTATGGCTACACCTTC. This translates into CASSPTGILFYGYTF.

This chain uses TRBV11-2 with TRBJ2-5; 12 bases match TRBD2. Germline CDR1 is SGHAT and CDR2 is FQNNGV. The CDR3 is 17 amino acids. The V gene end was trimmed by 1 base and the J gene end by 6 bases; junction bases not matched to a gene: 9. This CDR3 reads CASSLGASGGARKTQYF. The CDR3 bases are TGTGCCAGCAGCTTAGGGGCTAGCGGGGGGGCGAGGAAGACCCAGTACTTC. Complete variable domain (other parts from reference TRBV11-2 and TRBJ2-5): EAGVAQSPRYKIIEKRQSVAFWCNPISGHATLYWYQQILGQGPKLLIQFQNNGVVDDSQLPKDRFSAERLKGVDSTLKIQPAKLEDSAVYLCASSLGASGGARKTQYFGPGTRLLVL.

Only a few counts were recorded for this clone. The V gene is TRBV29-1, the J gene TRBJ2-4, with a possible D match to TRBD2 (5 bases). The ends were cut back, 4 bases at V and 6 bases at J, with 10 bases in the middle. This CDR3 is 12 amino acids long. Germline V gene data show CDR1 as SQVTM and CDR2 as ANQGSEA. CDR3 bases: TGCAGCGTTGTCCCCCGGGGAAACATTCAGTACTTC. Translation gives CSVVPRGNIQYF.

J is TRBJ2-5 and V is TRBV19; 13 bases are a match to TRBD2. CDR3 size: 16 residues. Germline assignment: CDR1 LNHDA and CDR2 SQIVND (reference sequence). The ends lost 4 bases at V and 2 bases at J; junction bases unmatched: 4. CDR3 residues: CASSTRTSGGQETQYF. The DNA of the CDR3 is TGTGCCAGTAGTACGCGGACTAGCGGGGGACAAGAGACCCAGTACTTC.

The CDR3 nucleotides read TGCGCCAGCAGAGGGGACAGGGCCCTCAGGGACACTGAAGCTTTCTTT. Amino acids: CASRGDRALRDTEAFF. The V gene is TRBV10-2, the J gene TRBJ1-1; 9 nucleotides match TRBD1. V trimming: 6 bases; J trimming: 3 bases; junction bases outside the gene matches: 11. The CDR3 sequence is 16 residues long. The germline gives CDR1 WSHSY, CDR2 SAAADI.

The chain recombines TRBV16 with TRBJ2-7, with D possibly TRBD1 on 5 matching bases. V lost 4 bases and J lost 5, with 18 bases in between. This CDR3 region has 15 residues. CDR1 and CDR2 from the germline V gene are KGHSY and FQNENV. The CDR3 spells CASSPLPEGEDEQYF. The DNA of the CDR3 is TGTGCCAGCAGCCCCCTCCCCGAAGGGGAAGACGAGCAGTACTTC.

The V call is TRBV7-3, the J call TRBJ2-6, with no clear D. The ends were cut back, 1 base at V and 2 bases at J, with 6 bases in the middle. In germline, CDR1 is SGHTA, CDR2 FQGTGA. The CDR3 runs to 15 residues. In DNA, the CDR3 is TGTGCCAGCAGCTTAAGTCGTGCTGGGGCCAACGTCCTGACTTTC. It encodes CASSLSRAGANVLTF.

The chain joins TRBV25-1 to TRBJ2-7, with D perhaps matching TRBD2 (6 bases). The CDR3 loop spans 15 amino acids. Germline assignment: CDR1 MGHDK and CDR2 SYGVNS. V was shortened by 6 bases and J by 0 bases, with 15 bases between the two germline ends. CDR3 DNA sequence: TGTGCCAGCAGCGCGGGGCCCGTCCTCTCCTACGAGCAGTACTTC. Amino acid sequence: CASSAGPVLSYEQYF.

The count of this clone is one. CDR3 sequence (DNA): TGTGCCAGCTCACGGACAGGGTGGGGTAATTCACCCCTCCACTTT. This sequence encodes CASSRTGWGNSPLHF. The chain combines TRBV18 with TRBJ1-6; 8 positions match TRBD1. CDR1 and CDR2 (germline): KGHSH, LQKENI. The CDR3 sequence is 15 residues long. J lost 6 bases, V lost 4 bases, and 5 bases had no gene match.

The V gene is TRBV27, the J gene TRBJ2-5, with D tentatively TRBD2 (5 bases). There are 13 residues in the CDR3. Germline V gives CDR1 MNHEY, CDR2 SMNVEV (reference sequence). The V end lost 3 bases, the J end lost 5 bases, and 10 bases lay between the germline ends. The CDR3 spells CASSLSGLETQYF. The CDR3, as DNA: TGTGCCAGCAGTTTGTCCGGACTTGAGACCCAGTACTTC.

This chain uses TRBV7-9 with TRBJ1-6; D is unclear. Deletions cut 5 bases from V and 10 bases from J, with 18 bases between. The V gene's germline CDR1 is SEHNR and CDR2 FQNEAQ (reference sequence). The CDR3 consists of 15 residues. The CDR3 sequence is CASSKKTQPGSPLHF. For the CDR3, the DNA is TGTGCCAGCAGCAAGAAGACCCAACCGGGGTCACCCCTCCACTTT.

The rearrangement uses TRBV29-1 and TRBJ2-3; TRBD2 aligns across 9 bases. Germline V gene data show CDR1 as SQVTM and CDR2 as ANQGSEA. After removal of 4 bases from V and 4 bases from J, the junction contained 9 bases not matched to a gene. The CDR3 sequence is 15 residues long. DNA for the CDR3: TGCAGCGTTGTATGGGCGGGGGGGCCATCAGATACGCAGTATTTT. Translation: CSVVWAGGPSDTQYF.

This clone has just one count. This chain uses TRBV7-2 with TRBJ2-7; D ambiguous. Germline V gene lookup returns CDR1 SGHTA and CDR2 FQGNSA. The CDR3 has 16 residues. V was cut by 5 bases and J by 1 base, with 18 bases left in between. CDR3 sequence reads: CASSRVSGDWSYEQYF. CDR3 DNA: TGTGCCAGCAGCCGTGTGTCTGGCGACTGGTCCTACGAGCAGTACTTC. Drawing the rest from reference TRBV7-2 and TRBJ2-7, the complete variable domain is GAGVSQSPSNKVTEKGKDVELRCDPISGHTALYWYRQSLGQGLEFLIYFQGNSAPDKSGLPSDRFSAERTGGSVSTLTIQRTQQEDSAVYLCASSRVSGDWSYEQYFGPGTRLTVT.

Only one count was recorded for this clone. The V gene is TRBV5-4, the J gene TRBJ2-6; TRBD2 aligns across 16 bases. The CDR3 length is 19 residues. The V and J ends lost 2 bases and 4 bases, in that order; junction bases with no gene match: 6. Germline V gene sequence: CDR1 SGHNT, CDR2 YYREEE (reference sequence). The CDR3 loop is CASSFGGLAGGTGANVLTF. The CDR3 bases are TGTGCCAGCAGCTTTGGGGGACTAGCGGGAGGGACCGGGGCCAACGTCCTGACTTTC.